This passage covers 20 T cell receptor beta chains from one sample sequenced in a study of post-analysis software for immune sequencing data. No antigen has been assigned to these receptors. cDNA libraries of TCR beta carried unique molecular identifiers. In TCRdb, the PCR reads were re-called with MiXCR into one record per CDR3 protein. The data contain approximately 660,000 distinct CDR3 sequences, roughly three fifths of them singletons. Findings and caveats of the study: Four or five TRBV segments occurring more often in patients than controls included TRBV5-6, TRBV5-1 and TRBV20-1.

The specimen sequenced was blood. The receptors derive from a girl aged 2 to 9 with multiple sclerosis.

CDR3 sequence (DNA): TGCAGTGCTGGGGTGACAGGGAGTCAAGAGACCCAGTACTTC. Its translation: CSAGVTGSQETQYF. This chain links TRBV20-1 with TRBJ2-5; TRBD1 matches 7 bases. Germline V gives CDR1 DFQATT, CDR2 SNEGSKA (reference sequence). V lost 5 bases to trimming and J lost 2 bases; unmatched junction nucleotides: 8. This CDR3 is 14 amino acids long.

This rearrangement joins TRBV5-6 to TRBJ1-2, with D unresolved. V lost 0 bases and J 4 bases, leaving 13 bases between the germline ends. The CDR3 runs 15 residues. Looked up from germline, CDR1 is SGHDT and CDR2 is YYEEEE. CDR3 nucleotide sequence: TGTGCCAGCAGCTTGGGGCGGGCATTCTCCTATGGCTACACCTTC. It codes for CASSLGRAFSYGYTF.

This chain joins TRBV12-3 or TRBV12-4 and TRBJ2-1; D might be TRBD1 (6 bases). The CDR3 loop spans 12 amino acids. V lost 8 bases, J lost 6 bases, and 11 bases lay in between. The CDR3 DNA sequence: TGTGCCAGCGGCCTGGGGGCCAATGAGCAGTTCTTC. This encodes CASGLGANEQFF.

The chain recombines TRBV30 with TRBJ2-1; TRBD2 is a possible D gene (6 bases). CDR1 GTSNPN and CDR2 SVGIG come from the germline V gene (reference sequence). This CDR3 spans 13 amino acids. V lost 0 bases, J lost 9 bases, and 12 bases lay in between. The CDR3 DNA is TGTGCCTGGAGTGTAGCCCCGGAGGGTGAGCAGTTCTTC. Translating gives CAWSVAPEGEQFF.

This clonotype showed up just once. CDR3 coding DNA: TGTGCCAGCAGCTTTAGGAGGTGGGGGAACATCATAGAGCAGTTCTTC. It encodes CASSFRRWGNIIEQFF. The chain couples TRBV7-2 to TRBJ2-1; D tentatively reads TRBD1 or TRBD2 (5 bases each). The V and J ends lost 3 bases and 10 bases respectively, with 22 bases between them. The CDR3 consists of 16 residues. Germline V gene data show CDR1 as SGHTA and CDR2 as FQGNSA. Based on the CDR3 plus reference TRBV7-2 and TRBJ2-1, the full variable domain is GAGVSQSPSNKVTEKGKDVELRCDPISGHTALYWYRQSLGQGLEFLIYFQGNSAPDKSGLPSDRFSAERTGGSVSTLTIQRTQQEDSAVYLCASSFRRWGNIIEQFFGPGTRLTVL.

This clonotype showed up just a few times. The chain uses TRBV10-3 and TRBJ2-3; 7 bases fit TRBD2. The CDR3 contains 14 residues. The V and J ends lost 4 bases and 5 bases, in that order; junction bases with no gene match: 6. The V gene's germline CDR1 is ENHRY and CDR2 SYGVKD. CDR3 region: CAISAVAGVDTQYF. The CDR3 region has the DNA TGTGCCATCAGTGCCGTGGCGGGAGTAGATACGCAGTATTTT.

The chain employs TRBV5-1 and TRBJ2-3; 10 nucleotides align to TRBD2. This CDR3 is built from 16 residues. Germline loops: CDR1 SGHRS, CDR2 YFSETQ. With V trimmed by 1 base and J by 5 bases, 7 bases remained unmatched. This CDR3 reads CASSLLGLAGEDTQYF. The CDR3 DNA follows: TGCGCCAGCAGCTTGTTGGGGCTAGCGGGAGAAGATACGCAGTATTTT.

This clonotype was picked up a small number of times. The chain couples TRBV7-2 to TRBJ1-2; 7 nucleotides line up with TRBD1. V lost 6 bases to trimming and J lost 5 bases; unmatched junction nucleotides: 18. Germline CDR1 is SGHTA and CDR2 is FQGNSA. This CDR3 is built from 17 residues. Written as DNA, the CDR3 is TGTGCCAGCAGTTACCCCCTTACAGGGGCGACAAATTATGGCTACACCTTC. Translating gives CASSYPLTGATNYGYTF.

The V gene is TRBV12-3 or TRBV12-4, the J gene TRBJ1-1, with D possibly being TRBD1 (5 bases). This CDR3 is built from 15 residues. V was cut by 1 base and J by 4 bases, with 13 bases left in between. CDR3 nucleotides: TGTGCCAGCAGTTTAGTACCCGGGACCTCCACTGAAGCTTTCTTT. Amino acid sequence: CASSLVPGTSTEAFF.

The V call is TRBV7-2, the J call TRBJ2-5; D is perhaps TRBD1 (6 bases). With 0 bases removed from V and 3 bases from J, the gap between germline ends came to 11 bases. The CDR3 is 15 amino acids. CDR1 is SGHTA and CDR2 is FQGNSA in the germline V gene. CDR3 region: CASSLAGRQEETQYF. The DNA of the CDR3 is TGTGCCAGCAGCTTAGCGGGGAGACAGGAAGAGACCCAGTACTTC.

The chain is built from TRBV20-1 and TRBJ2-1; TRBD2 is a possible D gene (6 bases). The CDR3 is 17 amino acids. Trimming left V 6 bases short and J 0 bases short, with 21 bases between. Per the germline V gene, CDR1 is DFQATT and CDR2 is SNEGSKA (reference sequence). Here the CDR3 reads CSALPRRAGSSYNEQFF. The CDR3, as DNA: TGCAGTGCCCTTCCGCGGAGGGCGGGATCCTCCTACAATGAGCAGTTCTTC.

The V gene is TRBV6-4, the J gene TRBJ2-1; D may be TRBD1 (6 bases). The CDR3 is 16 amino acids. Germline CDR1 and CDR2: MRHNA and SNTAGT. The germline V and J ends were trimmed by 11 bases and 5 bases, with 25 bases remaining between them. The CDR3 spells CAGPIAWGWTDNEQFF. The CDR3 DNA is TGTGCCGGCCCCATAGCTTGGGGGTGGACAGACAATGAGCAGTTCTTC.

The gene calls are TRBV4-1 and TRBJ1-2; D perhaps matches TRBD1 (6 bases). The germline CDR1 and CDR2 sequences are MGHRA and YSYEKL. This CDR3 has 15 residues. With 1 base removed from V and 4 bases from J, the gap between germline ends came to 13 bases. CDR3 coding DNA: TGCGCCAGCAGCCAAGTAGGGCAGGGGAGCTATGGCTACACCTTC. Amino acids: CASSQVGQGSYGYTF.

The chain has TRBV6-5 and TRBJ1-2, with D perhaps matching TRBD1 (5 bases). The CDR3 has 12 amino acids. V shed 6 bases and J shed 5 bases, with 10 bases lying between them. Germline V gene sequence: CDR1 MNHEY, CDR2 SVGAGI. The CDR3 here is CASRVRGYGYTF. In DNA, the CDR3 is TGTGCCAGCAGGGTCCGGGGGTATGGCTACACCTTC.

This clonotype has a handful of counts. J is TRBJ1-2 and V is TRBV21-1; the table's D gene call, TRBD1, was not cross checked with the DNA. TRBV21-1 is a documented pseudogene. CDR3 size: 17 residues. The CDR3 here is CASSPSGTGAHNYGYTF. The DNA of the CDR3 is TGTGCCAGCAGCCCTTCCGGGACAGGGGCACATAACTATGGCTACACCTTC.

The V and J genes are TRBV2 and TRBJ2-6, with D possibly matching TRBD1 (6 bases). Trimming left V 5 bases short and J 0 bases short, with 14 bases between. Germline V CDR1 and CDR2: SNHLY, FYNNEI. The CDR3 runs to 17 residues. The CDR3 protein is CASSKQGRSSGANVLTF. CDR3 nucleotide sequence: TGTGCCAGCAGTAAACAGGGCAGGAGCTCTGGGGCCAACGTCCTGACTTTC. The full variable domain, with the rest looked up from reference TRBV2 and TRBJ2-6, is EPEVTQTPSHQVTQMGQEVILRCVPISNHLYFYWYRQILGQKVEFLVSFYNNEISEKSEIFDDQFSVERPDGSNFTLKIRSTKLEDSAMYFCASSKQGRSSGANVLTFGAGSRLTVL.

This clonotype was seen a handful of times. The V gene is TRBV7-9, the J gene TRBJ1-2; 9 nucleotides agree with TRBD1. The CDR3 sequence is 14 residues long. Trimming took 5 bases from V and 7 from J; bases not matched to a gene: 8. CDR1 and CDR2 (germline): SEHNR, FQNEAQ (reference sequence). CDR3 loop: CASSAPGQGSGYTF. The CDR3 bases are TGTGCCAGCAGCGCACCGGGACAGGGCTCTGGCTACACCTTC.

The chain is built from TRBV2 and TRBJ1-2; D perhaps matches TRBD1 (5 bases). The germline V gene has CDR1 SNHLY and CDR2 FYNNEI. This CDR3 has 12 amino acids. V lost 3 bases and J 8 bases, leaving 10 bases between the germline ends. CDR3 in DNA: TGTGCCAGCAGTGAGTGGCAGGGCGGCTACACCTTC. It codes for CASSEWQGGYTF.

V is TRBV12-3 or TRBV12-4 and J is TRBJ2-6, with unresolved D. V was shortened by 11 bases and J by 2 bases, with 10 bases between the two germline ends. The CDR3 loop spans 13 amino acids. The CDR3, as DNA: TGTGCCGGTAGGGCCCCTGGGGCCAACGTCCTGACTTTC. Protein sequence: CAGRAPGANVLTF.

This chain joins TRBV20-1 and TRBJ2-5; D is undetermined. Germline V gene sequence: CDR1 DFQATT, CDR2 SNEGSKA (reference sequence). Trimming cost V 0 bases and J 1 base, with 9 bases left between them. The CDR3 runs 14 residues. The CDR3 DNA reads as TGCAGTGCTAGAGATCTCCAGATCCAAGAGACCCAGTACTTC. Translated, it gives CSARDLQIQETQYF.